The TCR beta chain under discussion was sequenced for a study of T cell responses to AZD1222 COVID-19 vaccine (dated by TCRdb to about 2021). Background for the entire study: A total of 233 trial participants underwent TCR sequencing, of whom roughly 210 had received two doses of AZD1222 and 26 had received two doses of the MenACWY control vaccine. Enrollment into the trials was organized by age into subgroups of 18-55, 56-69 and 70-plus years, and those subgroups contained about 150, 27 and 61 TCR-sequenced participants, respectively. General conclusions and limits of the study: CD4 TCRs associated with the vaccine covered the entire spike protein, and the dominant responses were in regions 160-218 and 743-854. No day 14 peak-response samples were available, so repertoires were characterized only after the peak T cell response. Participants were mostly white British, with more females than males. The authors suggested clonal diversity may have been underestimated. Reportedly, close to half of the unique spike-specific TCRs recognized epitopes lying outside the regions that are mutated in the B.1.351 and B.1.1.7 variants. Conclusions about previously exposed vaccinees are limited, since just a handful of AZD1222 recipients were seropositive for SARS-CoV-2 at baseline. Spike-specific TCR breadth and depth rose significantly after two AZD1222 doses compared with day 0 and with MenACWY recipients. In the small 56-69-year group, the increase in depth fell short of significance, most likely because of low power.

The sample's time point label, decoded: baseline before first vaccination. Read against the paper, the sample's treatment or condition label means: meningococcal conjugate vaccine given as trial control. Vaccinee samples were obtained from the UK trials COV001 and COV002, which included a single-blind randomized controlled phase 2/3 trial of AZD1222 (ChAdOx1 nCoV-19) in healthy adults. Trial participant PBMC samples were collected at day 0 and day 28 after the second dose for TCRbeta chain sequencing. As to this clone: Its antigen target is currently unknown. There are no base qualities to consult, and no much larger clone falls within one base.

Measured from the cysteine to the phenylalanine, the CDR3 is 12 residues long. Only the CDR3 DNA is retained, 36 bases long and in frame from the first base. Trimming removed 3 bases from V and 2 bases from J, leaving 4 bases between the germline ends. The germline V gene (reference sequence) sets CDR1 to LGHDT and CDR2 to YNNKEL. The CDR3 regions of human TCRbeta chains were analyzed by immunosequencing. The study's own analysis went as follows. Repertoire TCRs were matched against a reference library of SARS-CoV-2-specific TCRs generated with the MIRA antigen-specificity platform. Breadth meant the fraction of unique TCRs that were SARS-CoV-2-associated, whereas depth meant the fraction of total T cells that were SARS-CoV-2-associated. Each spike-specific TCR was assigned to its reactive spike region and to a CD4 or CD8 class using the MIRA data. Log10-transformed breadth and depth values were compared by one-way ANOVA with Sidak's multiple comparisons tests. As stored in TCRdb, this immuneACCESS dataset retains in-frame rearrangements with V and J assigned. A fraction of the clones does not appear; measured against another copy, unresolved V genes explain less than half of the discrepancy, and the remainder lacks a known reason. V, J and clone size derive from that table, while D and trimming were established from the DNA sequence. The sample table shows tens of thousands of clones, and approximately 85% are seen once. Approximately 19% of the sample is held by the ten biggest clonotypes.

The material sequenced was peripheral blood, taken on day 0 of MenACWY control vaccination. The clonotype was recovered from an adult in good health. The rearranged segments are TRBV3-1 (or the pseudogene TRBV3-2) and TRBJ1-1, with the D gene not clear enough to name. The bases are TGTGCCAGCAGCCAGGCTAACACTGAAGCTTTCTTT. It specifies CASSQANTEAFF.